This record covers a single T cell receptor (beta chain). The assay was immunoSEQ multiplex PCR, and TCRdb's table has in-frame clones only and misses some. The sample records 250,000 to 300,000 clones, about 76% being singletons. This sample was included in a study of blood T cell repertoires in COVID-19. The sequencing sample was made of peripheral blood. The receptor was derived from a woman aged 55 to 70 with active or convalescent COVID-19.

CDR3 protein: CATLRGKNTEAFF. Here the CDR3 DNA reads TGTGCCACCTTGAGGGGGAAGAACACTGAAGCTTTCTTT. The chain carries TRBV19 and TRBJ1-1, with D possibly matching TRBD1 (6 bases). Germline loops: CDR1 LNHDA, CDR2 SQIVND (reference sequence). V was clipped by 10 bases and J by 1 base, with 13 bases between them. CDR3 length: 13 amino acids.